The 32 T cell receptor beta chains in this list originate from one sample, sequenced in a study of blood T cells in healthy people across ages. A sample-barcoded 5' primer and a J-beta primer mix were used in a second PCR of roughly 7 to 11 cycles. MiXCR was run by TCRdb on the 5' RACE reads, yielding one entry per CDR3 protein. The table includes about 1.8 million distinct CDR3 sequences, just under 50% detected once. The sample comprised blood. These receptor sequences come from a woman in her thirties or forties in good health.

The genes are TRBV6-2 or TRBV6-3 and TRBJ1-2; D may be TRBD1 (6 bases). CDR3 length equals 13 residues. Trimming pared 6 bases from V and 3 bases from J, leaving 11 bases between. Germline V gene sequence: CDR1 MNHEY, CDR2 SVGEGT. DNA for the CDR3: TGTGCCAGCAGGAGGGGGTTCGACTATGGCTACACCTTC. It encodes CASRRGFDYGYTF.

In the case of this clonotype: A read error may produce the germline difference seen at one junction end. The chain uses TRBV9 and TRBJ2-4; the D call may be TRBD1 or TRBD2 (5 bases each). Germline V gene sequence: CDR1 SGDLS, CDR2 YYNGEE. This CDR3 is built from 14 residues. CDR3 nucleotides: TGTGCCAGCAGCGTAGCGGGACGCTCCTACGAGCAGGACTTC. Its translation: CASSVAGRSYEQDF.

This clonotype was counted only a few times. This chain connects TRBV4-3 to TRBJ2-5, with 7 positions matching TRBD1. CDR1 is LGHNA, CDR2 YSLEER, per germline. The CDR3 runs 16 residues. Germline trimming cut 2 bases from V and 2 bases from J; bases unmatched to any gene: 8. CDR3 protein: CASSQQGQWMQETQYF. As DNA, the CDR3 is TGCGCCAGCAGCCAACAGGGACAGTGGATGCAAGAGACCCAGTACTTC.

This clonotype showed up many times. The chain combines TRBV7-2 with TRBJ2-5; 13 positions match TRBD2. With V trimmed by 5 bases and J by 5 bases, 5 bases remained unmatched. The germline V gene has CDR1 SGHTA and CDR2 FQGNSA. This CDR3 is 15 amino acids long. The CDR3 protein is CASSRATSGGETQYF. For the CDR3, the DNA is TGTGCCAGCAGCCGCGCGACTAGCGGGGGGGAGACCCAGTACTTC.

This clonotype has more than one count but fewer than ten. This chain links TRBV15 with TRBJ1-2; 8 nucleotides align to TRBD1. V shed 2 bases and J 2 bases; nucleotides not matched to a gene: 10. This CDR3 is 17 amino acids long. Germline CDR1 LNHNV, CDR2 YYDKDF (reference sequence). In DNA, the CDR3 is TGTGCCACCAGCAGAACCACTTCCAGGGGGCCAAACTATGGCTACACCTTC. Translating it yields CATSRTTSRGPNYGYTF.

The V and J genes are TRBV5-1 and TRBJ1-4, with D unresolved. V lost 0 bases to trimming and J lost 8 bases, with 5 bases between them. The CDR3 loop spans 12 amino acids. The V gene's germline CDR1 is SGHRS and CDR2 YFSETQ. CDR3 nucleotide sequence: TGCGCCAGCAGCTTGGATGACGAAAAACTGTTTTTT. It is translated as CASSLDDEKLFF.

This clonotype occurred a few times. In nucleotides, the CDR3 is TGTGCCAGCAGCTTAGGTTCGGGAAGAGAGCAGTTCTTC. The encoded protein is CASSLGSGREQFF. The chain uses TRBV13 and TRBJ2-1; a possible D gene is TRBD2 (5 bases). V was trimmed by 0 bases and J by 10 bases, leaving 10 bases between them. From germline, CDR1 is PRHDT and CDR2 FYEKMQ (reference sequence). The CDR3 consists of 13 residues. The full variable domain, in which reference TRBV13 and TRBJ2-1 provide the parts outside the CDR3, is AAGVIQSPRHLIKEKRETATLKCYPIPRHDTVYWYQQGPGQDPQFLISFYEKMQSDKGSIPDRFSAQQFSDYHSELNMSSLELGDSALYFCASSLGSGREQFFGPGTRLTVL.

The chain employs TRBV6-2 or TRBV6-3 and TRBJ2-2; 7 bases are a match to TRBD1. This CDR3 has 18 amino acids. Germline V gene sequence: CDR1 MNHEY, CDR2 SVGEGT. After removal of 4 bases from V and 4 bases from J, the junction contained 15 bases not matched to a gene. As DNA, the CDR3 is TGTGCCAGCAGTTGGGGGTCTACCGGGACAGCCTCCACCGGGGAGCTGTTTTTT. Encoded protein: CASSWGSTGTASTGELFF.

V and J are TRBV28 and TRBJ1-2; possible D gene TRBD1, 5 bases. Trimming cost V 7 bases and J 0 bases, with 24 bases left between them. There are 18 residues in the CDR3. Germline V CDR1 and CDR2: MDHEN, SYDVKM. The DNA for the CDR3 is TGTGCCAGCATCAGTGGCGGGACGGATCTGTTAGCTAACTATGGCTACACCTTC. Encoded protein: CASISGGTDLLANYGYTF.

The rearrangement links TRBV5-1 to TRBJ2-5, with 7 bases identical to TRBD2. With V trimmed by 4 bases and J by 6 bases, 6 bases remained unmatched. The CDR3 runs 13 residues. Germline loops: CDR1 SGHRS, CDR2 YFSETQ. The DNA of the CDR3 is TGCGCCAGCAGCCCCCAGGGAGGGCAGACCCAGTACTTC. Protein sequence: CASSPQGGQTQYF.

This clonotype was counted only a few times. At one end, the junction sequence differs from germline, possibly due to a read error. The chain uses TRBV20-1 and TRBJ2-7; no clear D. The CDR3 length is 11 residues. In germline, CDR1 is DFQATT, CDR2 SNEGSKA (reference sequence). CDR3 residues: CRARAVYEQYF. CDR3 bases: TGCAGGGCTAGAGCAGTGTACGAGCAGTACTTC.

This rearrangement joins TRBV6-5 to TRBJ2-5; D is possibly TRBD1 or TRBD2 (6 bases each). The germline CDR1 and CDR2 sequences are MNHEY and SVGAGI. V gave up 2 bases and J gave up 11 bases, with 27 bases separating them. The CDR3 covers 17 residues. As DNA, the CDR3 is TGTGCCAGCAGTTACGCGGGGACATCCTCTCCCTACAATGAGCAGTACTTC. Protein product: CASSYAGTSSPYNEQYF.

The rearrangement joins TRBV4-3 to TRBJ1-4, with D perhaps TRBD1 (6 bases). V shed 0 bases and J shed 7 bases, with 12 bases lying between them. The CDR3 is 15 amino acids. In germline, CDR1 is LGHNA, CDR2 YSLEER. CDR3 sequence (DNA): TGCGCCAGCAGCCAAGATGGGGACAATAGTGAAAAACTGTTTTTT. Its translation: CASSQDGDNSEKLFF.

V is TRBV3-1 and J is TRBJ2-3; D gene ambiguous. The CDR3 runs to 19 residues. The V gene's germline CDR1 is LGHDT and CDR2 YNNKEL (reference sequence). The V gene lost 0 bases and the J gene lost 2 bases, with 21 bases spanning the gap. This CDR3 reads CASSQESNYGRPDTDTQYF. The CDR3 DNA reads TGTGCCAGCAGCCAAGAATCAAACTACGGAAGGCCAGACACAGATACGCAGTATTTT.

The chain carries TRBV2 and TRBJ2-7; D ambiguous. Trimming took 7 bases from V and 0 from J, leaving 10 bases between them. Germline V gene data show CDR1 as SNHLY and CDR2 as FYNNEI. CDR3 length: 13 amino acids. The DNA of the CDR3 is TGTGCCAGCAACAAGGACCTCTCCTACGAGCAGTACTTC. Translation: CASNKDLSYEQYF.

The chain carries TRBV3-1 and TRBJ1-4; D is uncertain. Trimming stripped 3 bases from V and 5 bases from J, with 7 bases between. The CDR3 runs to 13 residues. Germline V gives CDR1 LGHDT, CDR2 YNNKEL (reference sequence). CDR3 protein: CASSHRGNEKLFF. The CDR3 DNA reads as TGTGCCAGCAGCCATCGAGGGAATGAAAAACTGTTTTTT.

The chain joins TRBV7-2 to TRBJ2-3; 14 bases match TRBD2. J gave up 4 bases and V 0 bases, and 6 bases lay outside the gene matches. CDR1 and CDR2 from the germline V gene are SGHTA and FQGNSA. The CDR3 length is 18 residues. For the CDR3, the DNA is TGTGCCAGCAGCTTAGCGTCGGGGACTAGCGGGGGATCAGATACGCAGTATTTT. Translation: CASSLASGTSGGSDTQYF.

Remarks on this clonotype: Given a much more abundant clone one base away, this may be a read error. CDR3 in DNA: TGTGCCAGCAGTTACAGGGACAAGCAGTACTTC. Encoded protein: CASSYRDKQYF. The rearrangement uses TRBV6-6 and TRBJ2-4; the D gene is possibly TRBD1 (6 bases). Deletions cut 2 bases from V and 13 bases from J, with 9 bases between. Germline CDR1 MNHNY, CDR2 SVGAGI (reference sequence). This CDR3 spans 11 amino acids.

The genes are TRBV4-3 and TRBJ2-1; 9 nucleotides align to TRBD2. Looked up from germline, CDR1 is LGHNA and CDR2 is YSLEER. Trimming at V came to 0 bases and at J to 6 bases, leaving 9 bases not matched to a gene. The CDR3 sequence is 17 residues long. CDR3 nucleotide sequence: TGCGCCAGCAGCCAAGATCGGGCTAGCGGGGTATTCAATGAGCAGTTCTTC. Amino acids: CASSQDRASGVFNEQFF.

The chain combines TRBV6-6 with TRBJ2-1; possibly TRBD1 or TRBD2 for D (6 bases each). Germline V gene sequence: CDR1 MNHNY, CDR2 SVGAGI (reference sequence). Deletions cut 2 bases from V and 7 bases from J, with 12 bases between. The CDR3 length is 14 residues. The CDR3 coding sequence is TGTGCCAGCAGTTACCTCGGGGGCTGGAATGAGCAGTTCTTC. This codes for CASSYLGGWNEQFF.

This chain connects TRBV10-3 to TRBJ2-4; D is undetermined. The assigned J gene may be wrong: the sequence end matches TRBJ2-7 better. The CDR3 runs to 12 residues. Germline V gene sequence: CDR1 ENHRY, CDR2 SYGVKD. CDR3 DNA sequence: TGTGCCATCAGTGCACTGCCGGGCGAGCAGTACTTC. This translates into CAISALPGEQYF.

This rearrangement joins TRBV6-5 to TRBJ2-3; D is perhaps TRBD1 (5 bases). The germline gives CDR1 MNHEY, CDR2 SVGAGI. The CDR3 totals 15 residues. Trimming took off 2 bases at V and 1 base at J, with 10 bases between the two ends. In DNA form, the CDR3 reads TGTGCCAGCAGTTACCAGGGTGCGGGCACAGATACGCAGTATTTT. Translation: CASSYQGAGTDTQYF.

The chain carries TRBV5-1 and TRBJ1-1, with TRBD1 matching over 7 bases. Germline trimming cut 5 bases from V and 8 bases from J; bases unmatched to any gene: 12. Germline V lookup: CDR1 SGHRS, CDR2 YFSETQ. CDR3 length: 14 amino acids. The CDR3 region is CASRSGQVRGEAFF. The CDR3 DNA reads as TGCGCCAGCAGATCAGGACAGGTCCGGGGAGAAGCTTTCTTT.

The chain carries TRBV6-1 and TRBJ2-7; D is unresolved. V was shortened by 5 bases and J by 4 bases, with 12 bases between the two germline ends. From germline, CDR1 is MNHNS and CDR2 SASEGT. The CDR3 has 13 amino acids. The CDR3 reads CASSIIQAYEQYF. The CDR3 nucleotides are TGTGCCAGCAGTATAATTCAGGCTTACGAGCAGTACTTC.

The chain carries TRBV5-1 and TRBJ1-2; D uncertain. Germline V CDR1 and CDR2: SGHRS, YFSETQ. The CDR3 spans 14 residues. Trimming shortened V by 0 bases and J by 10 bases, and 16 bases separated the two germline ends. CDR3 protein: CASSLAGQLWDYTF. The CDR3 DNA follows: TGCGCCAGCAGCTTGGCCGGGCAACTATGGGACTACACCTTC. Full variable domain (remainder filled in from reference TRBV5-1 and TRBJ1-2): KAGVTQTPRYLIKTRGQQVTLSCSPISGHRSVSWYQQTPGQGLQFLFEYFSETQRNKGNFPGRFSGRQFSNSRSEMNVSTLELGDSALYLCASSLAGQLWDYTFGSGTRLTVV.

There are many counts of this clonotype. The chain links TRBV20-1 to TRBJ2-7; 9 nucleotides match TRBD2. The CDR3 length is 15 residues. V dropped 6 bases and J dropped 5; count of bases not matched to a gene: 14. CDR1 DFQATT and CDR2 SNEGSKA come from the germline V gene (reference sequence). The DNA for the CDR3 is TGCAGTGCCCATGATAGGCGGGGGGGCCTCAACGAGCAGTACTTC. This encodes CSAHDRRGGLNEQYF.

At least ten counts were recorded for this clonotype. The chain couples TRBV7-2 to TRBJ2-5; unclear D gene. Between the trimmed V and J ends, which lost 2 bases and 5 bases, there was a span of 9 bases. The CDR3 totals 13 residues. Germline V gene data show CDR1 as SGHTA and CDR2 as FQGNSA. The chain's CDR3 is CASSLSATETQYF. The DNA of the CDR3 is TGTGCCAGCAGCTTATCGGCGACTGAGACCCAGTACTTC.

This clonotype was counted between two and nine times. V gene TRBV7-9 combines with J gene TRBJ2-5; 7 nucleotides align to TRBD2. CDR3 length: 17 amino acids. The ends lost 6 bases at V and 1 base at J; junction bases unmatched: 14. Per germline, CDR1 SEHNR and CDR2 FQNEAQ (reference sequence). CDR3 residues: CASSLPPGRGTQETQYF. In DNA, the CDR3 is TGTGCCAGCAGTTTACCCCCGGGGAGGGGAACCCAAGAGACCCAGTACTTC.

This clonotype was seen a few times. The chain carries TRBV11-1 and TRBJ2-5; perhaps TRBD1 as D (6 bases). CDR1 is SGHAT, CDR2 FQDESV, per germline (reference sequence). The CDR3 totals 15 residues. Deletions cut 3 bases from V and 1 base from J, with 12 bases between. This chain's CDR3 is CASSFLRTVQETQYF. The CDR3 DNA reads as TGTGCCAGCAGCTTTCTGCGGACAGTCCAAGAGACCCAGTACTTC.

The J gene is TRBJ1-1, the V gene TRBV3-1; the D gene is possibly TRBD1 (5 bases). This CDR3 spans 12 amino acids. Trimming stripped 6 bases from V and 5 bases from J, with 10 bases between. Germline V gene lookup returns CDR1 LGHDT and CDR2 YNNKEL (reference sequence). The CDR3 DNA reads as TGTGCCAGCAGATCACAGGTTACTGAAGCTTTCTTT. Its translation is CASRSQVTEAFF.

The J gene is TRBJ2-6, the V gene TRBV5-1; the D is unclear. Per the germline V gene, CDR1 is SGHRS and CDR2 is YFSETQ. The CDR3 loop spans 16 amino acids. Trimming left V 3 bases short and J 0 bases short, with 10 bases between. The CDR3 region is CASSWAQFSGANVLTF. CDR3 nucleotide sequence: TGCGCCAGCAGCTGGGCCCAATTCTCTGGGGCCAACGTCCTGACTTTC.

This clonotype was seen just once. J is TRBJ2-1 and V is TRBV7-9, with a possible D match to TRBD2 (7 bases). This CDR3 contains 16 residues. Trimming left V 6 bases short and J 2 bases short, with 17 bases between. Per germline, CDR1 SEHNR and CDR2 FQNEAQ (reference sequence). The CDR3 here is CASSLGGGTTYNEQFF. The DNA of the CDR3 is TGTGCCAGCAGTCTCGGCGGGGGCACGACCTACAATGAGCAGTTCTTC.